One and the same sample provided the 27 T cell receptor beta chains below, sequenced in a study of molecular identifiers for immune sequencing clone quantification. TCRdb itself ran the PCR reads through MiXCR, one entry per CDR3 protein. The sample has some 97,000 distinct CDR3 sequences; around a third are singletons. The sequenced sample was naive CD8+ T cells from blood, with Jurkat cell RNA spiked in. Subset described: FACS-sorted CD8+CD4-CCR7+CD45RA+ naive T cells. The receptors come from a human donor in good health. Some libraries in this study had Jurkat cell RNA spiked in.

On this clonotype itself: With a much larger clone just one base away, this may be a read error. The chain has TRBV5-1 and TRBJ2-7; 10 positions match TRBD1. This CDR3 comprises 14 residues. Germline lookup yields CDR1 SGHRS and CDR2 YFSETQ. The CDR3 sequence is CARSYGTGDYEQYF. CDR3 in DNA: TGCGCCCGCAGCTACGGGACAGGGGACTACGAGCAGTACTTC. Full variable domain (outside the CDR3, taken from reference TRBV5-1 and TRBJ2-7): KAGVTQTPRYLIKTRGQQVTLSCSPISGHRSVSWYQQTPGQGLQFLFEYFSETQRNKGNFPGRFSGRQFSNSRSEMNVSTLELGDSALYLCARSYGTGDYEQYFGPGTRLTVT.

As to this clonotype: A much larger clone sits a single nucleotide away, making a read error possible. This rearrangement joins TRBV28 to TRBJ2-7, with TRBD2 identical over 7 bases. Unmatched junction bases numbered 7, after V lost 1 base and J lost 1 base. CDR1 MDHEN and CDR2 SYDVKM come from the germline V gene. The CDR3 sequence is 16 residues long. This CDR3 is CASSLLVGGVSYEQYF. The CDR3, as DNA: TGTGCCAGCAGTTTATTGGTGGGAGGGGTTTCCTACGAGCAGTACTTC.

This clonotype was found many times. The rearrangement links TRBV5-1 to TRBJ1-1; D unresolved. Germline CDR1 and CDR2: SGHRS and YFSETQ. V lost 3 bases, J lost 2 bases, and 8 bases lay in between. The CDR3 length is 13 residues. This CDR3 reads CASSSGLNTEAFF. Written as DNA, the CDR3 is TGCGCCAGCAGCTCGGGTCTTAACACTGAAGCTTTCTTT.

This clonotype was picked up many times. The CDR3: CASSAAFSQPQHF. CDR3 sequence (DNA): TGTGCCAGCTCCGCCGCTTTTAGTCAGCCCCAGCATTTT. The chain carries TRBV27 and TRBJ1-5, with no clear D. This CDR3 is built from 13 residues. Germline V gene lookup returns CDR1 MNHEY and CDR2 SMNVEV (reference sequence). V was trimmed by 8 bases and J by 6 bases, leaving 14 bases between them.

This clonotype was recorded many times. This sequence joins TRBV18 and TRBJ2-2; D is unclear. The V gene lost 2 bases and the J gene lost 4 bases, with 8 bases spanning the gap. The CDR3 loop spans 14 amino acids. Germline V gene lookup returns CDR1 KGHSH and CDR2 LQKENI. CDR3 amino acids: CASSPSPGTGELFF. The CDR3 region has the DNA TGTGCCAGCTCACCATCGCCGGGCACCGGGGAGCTGTTTTTT.

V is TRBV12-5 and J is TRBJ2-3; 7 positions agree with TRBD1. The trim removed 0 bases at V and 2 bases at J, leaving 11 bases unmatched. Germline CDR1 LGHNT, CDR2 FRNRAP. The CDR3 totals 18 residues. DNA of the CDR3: TGTGCTAGTGGTTTGGTAAGATCCGGGACAGAGCTCACAGATACGCAGTATTTT. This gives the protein CASGLVRSGTELTDTQYF.

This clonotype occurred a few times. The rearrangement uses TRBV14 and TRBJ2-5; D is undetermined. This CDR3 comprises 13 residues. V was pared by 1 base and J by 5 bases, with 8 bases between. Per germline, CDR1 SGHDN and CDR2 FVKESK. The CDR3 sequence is CASSQGPLETQYF. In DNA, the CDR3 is TGTGCCAGCAGCCAAGGACCTCTGGAGACCCAGTACTTC.

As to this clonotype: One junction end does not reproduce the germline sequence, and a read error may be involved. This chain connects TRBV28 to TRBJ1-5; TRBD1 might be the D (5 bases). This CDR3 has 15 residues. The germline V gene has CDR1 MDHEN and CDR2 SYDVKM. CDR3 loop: CARRQQEYSNQPQQF. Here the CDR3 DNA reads TGTGCCCGCAGACAACAGGAGTATAGCAATCAGCCCCAGCAATTT.

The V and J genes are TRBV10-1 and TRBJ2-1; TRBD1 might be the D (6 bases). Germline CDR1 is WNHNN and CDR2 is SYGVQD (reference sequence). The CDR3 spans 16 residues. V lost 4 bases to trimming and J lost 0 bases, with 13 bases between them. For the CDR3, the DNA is TGCGCCAGCAGTGGGGACACTTCCTTCTCCTACAATGAGCAGTTCTTC. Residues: CASSGDTSFSYNEQFF.

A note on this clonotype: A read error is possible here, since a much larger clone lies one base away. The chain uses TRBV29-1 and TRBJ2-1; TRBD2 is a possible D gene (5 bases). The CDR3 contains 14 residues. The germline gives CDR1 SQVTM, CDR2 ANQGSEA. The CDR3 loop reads CSVVPGNGYSEQFF. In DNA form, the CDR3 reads TGCAGCGTTGTCCCGGGAAACGGGTACAGTGAGCAGTTCTTC.

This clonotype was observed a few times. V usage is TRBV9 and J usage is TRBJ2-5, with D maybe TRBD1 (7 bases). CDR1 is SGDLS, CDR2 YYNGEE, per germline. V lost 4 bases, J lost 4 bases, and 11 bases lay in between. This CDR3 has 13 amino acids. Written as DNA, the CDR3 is TGTGCCAGCAGCCCAGGGGGGTTAGAGACCCAGTACTTC. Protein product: CASSPGGLETQYF.

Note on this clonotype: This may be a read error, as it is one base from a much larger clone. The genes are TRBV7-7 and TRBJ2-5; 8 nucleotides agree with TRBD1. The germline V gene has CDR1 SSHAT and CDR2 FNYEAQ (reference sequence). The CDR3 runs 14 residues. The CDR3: CAGSPGTGEETQYF. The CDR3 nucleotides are TGTGCTGGCAGCCCCGGGACAGGTGAAGAGACCCAGTACTTC.

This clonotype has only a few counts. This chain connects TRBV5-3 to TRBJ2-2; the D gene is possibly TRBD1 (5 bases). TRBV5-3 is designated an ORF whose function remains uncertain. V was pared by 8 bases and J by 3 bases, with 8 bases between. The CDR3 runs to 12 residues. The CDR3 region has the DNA TGTGCCAGCCTCAGGGACACCGGGGAGCTGTTTTTT. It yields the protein CASLRDTGELFF.

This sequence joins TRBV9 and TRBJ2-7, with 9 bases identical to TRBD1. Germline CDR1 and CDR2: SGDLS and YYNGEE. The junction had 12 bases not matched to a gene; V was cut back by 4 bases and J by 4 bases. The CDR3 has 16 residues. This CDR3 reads CASSPGNRGLKYEQYF. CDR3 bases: TGTGCCAGCAGCCCGGGGAACAGGGGGCTAAAGTACGAGCAGTACTTC.

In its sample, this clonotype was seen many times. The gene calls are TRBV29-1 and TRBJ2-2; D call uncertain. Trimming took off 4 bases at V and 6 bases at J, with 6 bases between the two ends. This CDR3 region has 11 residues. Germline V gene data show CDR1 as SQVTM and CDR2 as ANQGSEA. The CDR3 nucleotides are TGCAGCGTTGGCAGGCCCGGGGAGCTGTTTTTT. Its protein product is CSVGRPGELFF.

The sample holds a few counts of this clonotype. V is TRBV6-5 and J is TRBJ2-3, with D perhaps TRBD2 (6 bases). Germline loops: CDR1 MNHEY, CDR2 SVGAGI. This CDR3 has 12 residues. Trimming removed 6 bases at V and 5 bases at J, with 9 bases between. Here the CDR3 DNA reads TGTGCCAGCAGCGGGAGAATAGATACGCAGTATTTT. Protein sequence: CASSGRIDTQYF.

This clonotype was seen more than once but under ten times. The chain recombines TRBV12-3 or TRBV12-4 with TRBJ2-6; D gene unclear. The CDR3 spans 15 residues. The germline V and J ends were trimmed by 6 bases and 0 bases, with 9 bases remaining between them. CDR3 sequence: CASSDDFSGANVLTF. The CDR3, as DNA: TGTGCCAGCAGCGACGACTTCTCTGGGGCCAACGTCCTGACTTTC.

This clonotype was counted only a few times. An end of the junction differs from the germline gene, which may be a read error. This CDR3 reads CASSLVTDTRYF. The DNA for the CDR3 is TGTGCCAGCAGCTTAGTCACAGATACGCGGTATTTT. The genes are TRBV13 and TRBJ2-3; D gene unclear. The germline CDR1 and CDR2 sequences are PRHDT and FYEKMQ (reference sequence). The CDR3 consists of 12 residues.

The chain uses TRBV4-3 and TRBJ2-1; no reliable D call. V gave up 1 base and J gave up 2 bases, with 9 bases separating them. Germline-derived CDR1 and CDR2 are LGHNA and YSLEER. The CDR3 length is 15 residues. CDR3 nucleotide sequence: TGCGCCAGCAGCCAAGGCCGCAGCACCTACAATGAGCAGTTCTTC. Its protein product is CASSQGRSTYNEQFF.

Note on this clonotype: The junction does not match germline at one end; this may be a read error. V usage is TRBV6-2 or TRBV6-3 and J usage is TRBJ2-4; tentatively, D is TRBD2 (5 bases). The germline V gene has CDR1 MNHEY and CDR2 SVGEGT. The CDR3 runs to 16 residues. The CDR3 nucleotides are TGTGCCATCAGTTACTCTTGGGAGCGAGCCAAAAACATTCAGTACTTC. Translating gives CAISYSWERAKNIQYF.

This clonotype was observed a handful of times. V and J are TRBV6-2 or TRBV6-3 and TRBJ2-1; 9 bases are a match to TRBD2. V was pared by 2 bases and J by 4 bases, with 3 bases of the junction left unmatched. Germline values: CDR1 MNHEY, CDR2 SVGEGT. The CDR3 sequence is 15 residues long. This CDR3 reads CASSYRSGRYNEQFF. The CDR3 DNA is TGTGCCAGCAGTTACCGGAGCGGGAGGTACAATGAGCAGTTCTTC.

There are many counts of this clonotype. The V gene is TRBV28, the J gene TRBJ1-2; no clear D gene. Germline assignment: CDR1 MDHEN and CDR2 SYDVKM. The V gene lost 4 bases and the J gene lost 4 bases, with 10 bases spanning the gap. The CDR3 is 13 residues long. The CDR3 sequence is CASSYYSPYGYTF. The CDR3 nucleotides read TGTGCCAGCAGTTACTACAGTCCCTATGGCTACACCTTC.

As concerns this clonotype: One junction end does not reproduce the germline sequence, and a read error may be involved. CDR3 sequence: CDSSLPGSAEAFF. The CDR3 nucleotides are TGTGACAGCAGCTTACCGGGGAGCGCTGAAGCTTTCTTT. This sequence joins TRBV7-9 and TRBJ1-1; D is undetermined. Germline CDR1 SEHNR, CDR2 FQNEAQ (reference sequence). CDR3 size: 13 residues.

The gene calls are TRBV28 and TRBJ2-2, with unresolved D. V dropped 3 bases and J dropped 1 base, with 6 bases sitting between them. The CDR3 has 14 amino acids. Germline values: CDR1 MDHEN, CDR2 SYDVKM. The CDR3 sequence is CASSLARNTGELFF. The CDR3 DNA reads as TGTGCCAGCAGTTTGGCCAGGAACACCGGGGAGCTGTTTTTT. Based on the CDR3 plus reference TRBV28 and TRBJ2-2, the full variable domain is DVKVTQSSRYLVKRTGEKVFLECVQDMDHENMFWYRQDPGLGLRLIYFSYDVKMKEKGDIPEGYSVSREKKERFSLILESASTNQTSMYLCASSLARNTGELFFGEGSRLTVL.

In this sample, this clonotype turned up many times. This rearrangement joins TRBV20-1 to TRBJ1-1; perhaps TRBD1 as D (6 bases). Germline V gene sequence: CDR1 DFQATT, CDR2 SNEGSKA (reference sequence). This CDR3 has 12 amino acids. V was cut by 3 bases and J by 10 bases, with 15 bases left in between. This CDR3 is CSASEGGSRAFF. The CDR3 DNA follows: TGCAGTGCTAGTGAGGGGGGAAGTCGAGCTTTCTTT.

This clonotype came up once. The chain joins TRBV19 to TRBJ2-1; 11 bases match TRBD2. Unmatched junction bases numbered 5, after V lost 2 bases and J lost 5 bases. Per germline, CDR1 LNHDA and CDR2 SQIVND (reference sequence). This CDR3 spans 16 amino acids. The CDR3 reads CASSIMGTSGNNEQFF. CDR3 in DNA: TGTGCCAGTAGTATAATGGGGACTAGCGGAAACAATGAGCAGTTCTTC. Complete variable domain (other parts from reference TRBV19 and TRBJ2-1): DGGITQSPKYLFRKEGQNVTLSCEQNLNHDAMYWYRQDPGQGLRLIYYSQIVNDFQKGDIAEGYSVSREKKESFPLTVTSAQKNPTAFYLCASSIMGTSGNNEQFFGPGTRLTVL.

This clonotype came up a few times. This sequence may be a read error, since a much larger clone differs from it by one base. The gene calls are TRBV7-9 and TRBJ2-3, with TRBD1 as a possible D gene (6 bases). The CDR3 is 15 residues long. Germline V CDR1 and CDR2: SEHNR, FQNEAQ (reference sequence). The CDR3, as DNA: TGTGCCAGTAGCTCCGGGCCAGGGGATGCAGAAACGCAGTATTTT. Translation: CASSSGPGDAETQYF. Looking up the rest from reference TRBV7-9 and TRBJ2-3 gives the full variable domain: DTGVSQNPRHKITKRGQNVTFRCDPISEHNRLYWYRQTLGQGPEFLTYFQNEAQLEKSRLLSDRFSAERPKGSFSTLEIQRTEQGDSAMYLCASSSGPGDAETQYFGPGTRLTVL.